These 20 T cell receptor beta chains originate from one sample sequenced in a study of monozygotic twins with inflammatory bowel disease. TCRdb processed the 5' RACE reads again and assigns one entry to each CDR3 protein, with no DNA. Its table lists some 130,000 distinct CDR3 sequences. Sequenced: blood. These TCRs come from a human donor with ulcerative colitis or Crohn's disease, or a healthy co-twin of an affected twin (not recorded which).

The rearrangement joins TRBV20-1 to TRBJ2-1; TCRdb returns TRBD1, unconfirmable since there is no DNA. Germline lookup yields CDR1 DFQATT and CDR2 SNEGSKA (reference sequence). The CDR3 is 16 residues long. The CDR3 loop reads CSARDWARVDYNEQFF.

The genes are TRBV20-1 and TRBJ2-1; TCRdb's D call of TRBD2 is untestable without DNA. Germline V gene data show CDR1 as DFQATT and CDR2 as SNEGSKA (reference sequence). The CDR3 is 13 residues long. The CDR3 region is CSARVGGSIEQFF.

The chain has TRBV15 and TRBJ2-3; TCRdb designates TRBD2, a call that cannot be tested without DNA. Germline V gene data show CDR1 as LNHNV and CDR2 as YYDKDF (reference sequence). This CDR3 region has 17 residues. Here the CDR3 reads CATSRDPTGPFTDTQYF.

The chain combines TRBV27 with TRBJ2-3. The CDR3 spans 15 residues. Germline assignment: CDR1 MNHEY and CDR2 SMNVEV (reference sequence). The CDR3 sequence is CASRYQGVRTDTQYF.

V usage is TRBV4-3 and J usage is TRBJ2-2; absent DNA, TCRdb's TRBD2 call cannot be checked. This CDR3 comprises 15 residues. Germline values: CDR1 LGHNA, CDR2 YSLEER. CDR3: CASSQVGGEAGELFF.

The CDR3 is CSARDAGSDIYGYTF. The chain is built from TRBV20-1 and TRBJ1-2. Germline V gene lookup returns CDR1 DFQATT and CDR2 SNEGSKA (reference sequence). The CDR3 length is 15 residues.

V usage is TRBV9 and J usage is TRBJ1-6. Germline V gives CDR1 SGDLS, CDR2 YYNGEE. The CDR3 length is 16 residues. The CDR3: CASRRAESSYNSPLHF.

V gene TRBV19 combines with J gene TRBJ2-5; absent DNA, TCRdb's TRBD1 call cannot be checked. Germline V gene sequence: CDR1 LNHDA, CDR2 SQIVND (reference sequence). This CDR3 spans 14 amino acids. The CDR3: CASSYMSRMETQYF.

V and J are TRBV28 and TRBJ1-3. Germline V CDR1 and CDR2: MDHEN, SYDVKM. The CDR3 sequence is 15 residues long. This chain's CDR3 is CASSFVGLSGNTIYF. The full variable domain, rest sourced from reference TRBV28 and TRBJ1-3, is DVKVTQSSRYLVKRTGEKVFLECVQDMDHENMFWYRQDPGLGLRLIYFSYDVKMKEKGDIPEGYSVSREKKERFSLILESASTNQTSMYLCASSFVGLSGNTIYFGEGSWLTVV.

The rearrangement links TRBV13 to TRBJ1-6; TCRdb designates TRBD1, a call that cannot be tested without DNA. The germline V gene encodes CDR1 PRHDT and CDR2 FYEKMQ (reference sequence). This CDR3 is 16 amino acids long. This chain's CDR3 is CASSLRGRGANSPLHF.

The rearrangement links TRBV14 to TRBJ1-1; lacking DNA, the TRBD1 call made by TCRdb goes unchecked. The germline V gene has CDR1 SGHDN and CDR2 FVKESK. CDR3 length: 19 amino acids. This CDR3 is CASSQDRRQGRSRGTEAFF.

V gene TRBV24-1 combines with J gene TRBJ2-3; lacking DNA, the TRBD1 call made by TCRdb goes unchecked. The V gene's germline CDR1 is KGHDR and CDR2 SFDVKD. CDR3 length: 13 residues. CDR3 sequence: CATSPLRTDTQYF.

The chain joins TRBV28 to TRBJ1-1; as DNA is missing, the TRBD1 call by TCRdb cannot be tested. Germline CDR1 reads MDHEN; CDR2 reads SYDVKM. The CDR3 covers 16 residues. This CDR3 is CASNIGEGFPNTEAFF.

The V call is TRBV9, the J call TRBJ1-5; there is no DNA to check the TCRdb D call of TRBD1. Germline V gene lookup returns CDR1 SGDLS and CDR2 YYNGEE. The CDR3 has 14 residues. The CDR3 region is CASSVGTGNQPQHF.

The rearrangement joins TRBV7-2 to TRBJ2-1. This CDR3 region has 15 residues. The germline CDR1 and CDR2 sequences are SGHTA and FQGNSA. The CDR3 protein is CASSSNRGSSNEQFF.

This chain joins TRBV12-3 or TRBV12-4 and TRBJ1-5. This CDR3 region has 14 residues. CDR3 in amino acids: CASSPSTGNQPQHF.

The chain has TRBV10-2 and TRBJ2-4; TCRdb's assignment of TRBD2 cannot be checked, as there is no DNA. Germline assignment: CDR1 WSHSY and CDR2 SAAADI. CDR3 length equals 16 residues. This CDR3 reads CASSERGGTNLNIQYF.

V and J are TRBV28 and TRBJ1-2; TCRdb outputs TRBD1, but without DNA this stays unchecked. The germline V gene has CDR1 MDHEN and CDR2 SYDVKM. This CDR3 is built from 19 residues. The CDR3 sequence: CASSLTLGTGGRRGYGYTF.

The rearrangement uses TRBV12-3 or TRBV12-4 and TRBJ2-3; TCRdb designates TRBD2, a call that cannot be tested without DNA. CDR3 length: 15 residues. The CDR3 loop reads CASSLGGPLTDTQYF.

J is TRBJ1-1 and V is TRBV5-4; TCRdb's assignment of TRBD1 cannot be checked, as there is no DNA. The CDR3 covers 13 residues. Germline assignment: CDR1 SGHNT and CDR2 YYREEE (reference sequence). The CDR3 sequence: CASSLTPGGEAFF.